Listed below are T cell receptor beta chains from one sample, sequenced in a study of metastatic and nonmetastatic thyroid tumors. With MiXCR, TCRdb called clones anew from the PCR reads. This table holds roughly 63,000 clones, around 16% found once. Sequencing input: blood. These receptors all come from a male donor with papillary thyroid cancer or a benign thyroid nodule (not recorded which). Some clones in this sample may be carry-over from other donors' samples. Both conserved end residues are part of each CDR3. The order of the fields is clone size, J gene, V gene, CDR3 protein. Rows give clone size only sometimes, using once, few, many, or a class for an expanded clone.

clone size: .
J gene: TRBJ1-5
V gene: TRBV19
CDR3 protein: CASSRPLSGASQPQHF

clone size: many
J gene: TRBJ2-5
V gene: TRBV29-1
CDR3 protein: CSARSLETQYF

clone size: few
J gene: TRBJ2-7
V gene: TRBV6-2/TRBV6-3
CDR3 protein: CASTKAVLAVGSYEQYF

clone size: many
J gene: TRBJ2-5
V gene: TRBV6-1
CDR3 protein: CASSPGEGTQYF

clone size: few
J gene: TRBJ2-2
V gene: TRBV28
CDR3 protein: CASSQGSAGELFF

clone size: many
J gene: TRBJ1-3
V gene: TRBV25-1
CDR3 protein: CASSETFGISNTIYF

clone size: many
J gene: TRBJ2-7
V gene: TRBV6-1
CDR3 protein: CASGIRQGGYEQYF

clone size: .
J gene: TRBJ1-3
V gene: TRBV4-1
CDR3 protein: CASSQEGPGNTIYF

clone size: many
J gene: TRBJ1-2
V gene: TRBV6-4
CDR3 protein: CASSSGQGAAYGYTF

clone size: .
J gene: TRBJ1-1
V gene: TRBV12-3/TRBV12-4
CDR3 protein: CASNNRDSFEAFF

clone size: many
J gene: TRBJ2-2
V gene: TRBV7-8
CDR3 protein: CASGVSGIGTGELFF

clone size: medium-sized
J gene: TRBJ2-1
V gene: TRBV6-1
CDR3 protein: CASTLGTGGIDEQFF

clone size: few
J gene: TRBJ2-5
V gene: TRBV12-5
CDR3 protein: CAIGPRSPRGGEETQYF

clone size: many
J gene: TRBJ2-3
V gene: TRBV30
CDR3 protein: CAWSRVDTQYF